This record concerns one TCR beta chain sequence. This clone is a singleton in its sample. The antigen this receptor binds is unknown. Within one base of it there is no much larger clone, and no base qualities were kept. Using the deep immunoSEQ assay, multiplex PCR amplified TCR CDR3 regions from genomic DNA. Genomic DNA extracted from each cell subset was distributed evenly over all wells of several immunoSEQ 96-well plates, and each plate served as one replicate. For sorted subsets, around 0.2 ug genomic DNA, equal to some 28,000 T cell genomes, was loaded into each replicate PCR. Purified libraries were quantified with a Qubit 3.0 fluorometer, sized on a Bioanalyzer 2100, and re-quantified with the KAPA Library Quantification kit. Each immunoSEQ 96-well plate was sequenced on its own single-read 150-cycle Illumina NextSeq 550 flow cell. The authors' pipeline ran thus. Because the immunoSEQ output included only junctional sequences and no quality scores, the filtering could not be the same as the filtering used for full-length reads. To assign V/J genes and CDR3, sequences were annotated using PyIR, a Python wrapper for IgBLAST v1.9, with IMGT germline references. Reads with weak V/J assignments (E-value above 1e-6), missing CDR3, stop codons, out-of-frame junctions, or ambiguous translated residues were removed. V3J clonotypes were defined as sequences sharing an identical inferred V gene, J gene, and CDR3 amino acid sequence. The percentage overlap between two repertoires was calculated by dividing the number of shared unique clonotypes by the size of the smaller repertoire. Repertoire richness was assessed with RTK rarefaction, the Chao1 estimator, and Recon v2.1 estimates of unobserved clonotypes. OLGA was used to compute generation probabilities for all TCRbeta clonotypes that the gDNA method yielded from a handful of donors. TCRdb's version of the immuneACCESS table is confined to in-frame rearrangements and falls short of the full clone set. An unresolved V gene accounts for under half of the shortfall where checked; the remainder is of unknown origin. V and J calls and clone size are those listed in that table; D and trimming were worked out from the DNA. The sample table lists about 680,000 clones, 90% to 95% of them with a count of one. The ten largest clones capture approximately 24% of the sample.

The source of the sample is a study of shared clonotypes between healthy human individuals (dated by TCRdb to 2018 to 2020). For context, the study as a whole: Three men and a couple of women, aged 18 to 49 years, made up the cohort. For each donor, CD4 naive and CD4 memory were each run on three plates, CD8 naive on two plates, and CD8 memory on one plate. Blood TCR repertoires of a handful of healthy adults were deeply sequenced to estimate repertoire size and the extent of clonotype sharing between individuals. To increase sequencing depth and limit assay-specific biases, different laboratories used diverse techniques to prepare libraries and sequence TCR repertoires. Each donor's leukapheresis produced roughly between roughly 0.85 and 10 billion PBMCs.

General findings and caveats noted by the study authors: The small number of donors limited the genetic and exposure-history diversity represented. When four donors were compared, the shared fraction of clonotypes was around 4.6% for naive CD4, about 4% for naive CD8, 2% to 2.5% for memory CD4, and around 0.37% for memory CD8. Sampling was restricted to blood, and TCR repertoires in tissue are likely to differ from TCR repertoires in blood. Incomplete sequencing was indicated by rarefaction of sorted-subset datasets, despite the large sequencing depth. Clonotypes shared by all four sorted-subset donors showed higher generation probabilities than non-shared clonotypes. Naive subsets generally had larger estimated clonotype richness than memory subsets. Pairwise subsampling indicated that sequencing depth was expected to affect the degree of clonotype sharing among donors.

CD8 naive samples were obtained by positive selection for CCR7 among CD45RO-negative cells, yielding a CD45RA+CCR7+ population from which TemRA cells were excluded. Healthy HIV-negative adults with no recently reported acute infections or vaccinations were included as donors. All donors were Caucasian adults living in Nashville, Tennessee, USA. Blood was collected by leukapheresis, and PBMCs were isolated by Ficoll-Histopaque density gradient centrifugation and then cryopreserved in liquid nitrogen vapor phase. Purity and quantity of every magnetically sorted T cell population were checked by analytical flow cytometry. From each sorted fraction, genomic DNA was isolated and quantified by UV absorbance on a Nanodrop 2000c. The CDR3 contains 15 residues, cysteine and phenylalanine counted. CDR3 DNA is the only sequence kept; it has 45 bases, read in frame from the first base. V is trimmed back by 3 bases and J by 7 bases, and the junction contains 5 bases that no gene match accounts for. CDR1 is given as PRHDT and CDR2 as FYEKMQ, both from the germline V gene (reference sequence).

The sequence joins TRBV13 to TRBJ2-7, and 14 junction bases match TRBD2. Sequencing used naive CD8+ T cells sorted from blood. In light of the paper, this sample's cell subset or site label describes: CD45RA+CCR7+. This receptor was identified in a man aged 25 to 40 in good health. The bases read TGTGCCAGCAGCTTGGGGACTAGCGGGAGCAAAGAGCAGTACTTC. Translated, this gives CASSLGTSGSKEQYF. The full variable domain, completed from the reference TRBV13 and TRBJ2-7 proteins outside the CDR3, reads AAGVIQSPRHLIKEKRETATLKCYPIPRHDTVYWYQQGPGQDPQFLISFYEKMQSDKGSIPDRFSAQQFSDYHSELNMSSLELGDSALYFCASSLGTSGSKEQYFGPGTRLTVT.